One sample yielded the 7 T cell receptor beta chains listed below, sequenced in a study of T cell repertoires in cytomegalovirus infection. MiXCR, run by TCRdb on the reads, gives a single entry per CDR3 protein. The sample lists about 920,000 distinct CDR3 sequences; less than 40% were seen once. The antigens these receptors bind are not known. The input for sequencing was cultured CD8+ T cells from PBMCs, taken from culture after CMV antigen stimulation. Source of these receptors: a human donor in good health (CMV status not recorded). Some clones in this sample may be carry-over from other donors' samples.

This clonotype was seen a few times. Since no conserved phenylalanine or tryptophan closes the CDR3, a read error is the likely cause. V is TRBV10-3 and J is TRBJ2-1; tentatively, D is TRBD2 (6 bases). V lost 4 bases, J lost 5 bases, and 18 bases lay in between. Germline V gene data show CDR1 as ENHRY and CDR2 as SYGVKD. The CDR3 length is 16 residues. CDR3 bases: TGTGCCATCAGTGGAAGGAGGGGCAAAGGGAACAATGAGCAGTTCTTA. Protein product: CAISGRRGKGNNEQFL.

In its sample, this clonotype was seen a few times. The V and J genes are TRBV12-3 or TRBV12-4 and TRBJ2-3; 13 bases are a match to TRBD2. V trimming: 4 bases; J trimming: 4 bases; junction bases outside the gene matches: 8. The CDR3 has 17 residues. CDR3 sequence reads: CASSSPLLAGGPDTQYF. The CDR3 DNA sequence: TGTGCCAGCAGTTCCCCCTTACTAGCGGGGGGGCCAGATACGCAGTATTTT.

V is TRBV27 and J is TRBJ1-2, with D maybe TRBD1 (6 bases). Germline-derived CDR1 and CDR2 are MNHEY and SMNVEV (reference sequence). The CDR3 extends over 13 amino acids. The V end lost 5 bases, the J end lost 2 bases, and 9 bases lay between the germline ends. DNA of the CDR3: TGTGCCAGCAGTGTAACAGGGAACTATGGCTACACCTTC. Its translation: CASSVTGNYGYTF.

The chain joins TRBV19 to TRBJ2-5; D not resolved. The CDR3 is 13 residues long. From germline, CDR1 is LNHDA and CDR2 SQIVND (reference sequence). Trimming took off 7 bases at V and 7 bases at J, with 16 bases between the two ends. CDR3 nucleotides: TGTGCCAGTAAACATCCGGCCTCAGGGACCCAGTACTTC. Translation gives CASKHPASGTQYF.

The DNA of the CDR3 is TGTGCCAGCGGCCCCAGGTCAGATACGCAGTATTTT. Its protein product is CASGPRSDTQYF. This rearrangement joins TRBV7-2 to TRBJ2-3; the D is unclear. V lost 8 bases, J lost 4 bases, and 10 bases lay in between. The CDR3 is 12 residues long. The germline V gene has CDR1 SGHTA and CDR2 FQGNSA.

A few counts support this clonotype. The CDR3, as DNA: TGTGCCAGTAGTGAGGCGACAGGTTATAGCAATCAGCCCCAGCATTTT. Translated, it gives CASSEATGYSNQPQHF. The chain uses TRBV19 and TRBJ1-5, with a tentative D call TRBD1 (6 bases). The CDR3 length is 16 residues. Germline V gene data show CDR1 as LNHDA and CDR2 as SQIVND (reference sequence). V was pared by 5 bases and J by 0 bases, with 14 bases between.

The CDR3 coding sequence is TGTGCCAGCAGTTTACGGGGCGCGAACACCATATATTTT. Its protein product is CASSLRGANTIYF. V usage is TRBV28 and J usage is TRBJ1-3, with D possibly TRBD1 on 5 matching bases. Trimming cost V 2 bases and J 7 bases, with 9 bases left between them. CDR1 and CDR2 from the germline V gene are MDHEN and SYDVKM. The CDR3 covers 13 residues.